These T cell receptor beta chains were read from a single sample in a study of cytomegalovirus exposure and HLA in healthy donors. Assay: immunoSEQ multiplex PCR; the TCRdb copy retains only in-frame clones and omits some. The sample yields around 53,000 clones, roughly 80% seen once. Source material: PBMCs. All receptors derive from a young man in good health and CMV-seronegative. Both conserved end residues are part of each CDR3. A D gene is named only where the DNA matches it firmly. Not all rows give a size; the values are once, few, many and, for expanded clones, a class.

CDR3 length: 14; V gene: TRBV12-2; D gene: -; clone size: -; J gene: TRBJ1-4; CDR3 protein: CASRQTGAREKLFF; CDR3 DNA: TGTGCAAGTCGCCAAACAGGGGCTAGGGAAAAACTGTTTTTT
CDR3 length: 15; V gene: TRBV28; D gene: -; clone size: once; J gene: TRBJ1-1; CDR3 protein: CASSHAGVSNTEAFF; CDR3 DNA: TGTGCCAGCAGTCATGCAGGGGTTTCGAACACTGAAGCTTTCTTT
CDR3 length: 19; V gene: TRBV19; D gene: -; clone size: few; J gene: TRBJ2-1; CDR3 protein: CASSLRDWGLVSSYNEQFF; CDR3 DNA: TGTGCCAGTAGTCTAAGGGATTGGGGGCTTGTAAGTTCCTACAATGAGCAGTTCTTC
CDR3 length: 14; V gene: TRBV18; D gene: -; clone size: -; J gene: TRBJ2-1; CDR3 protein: CASSPPSQGNEQFF; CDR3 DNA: TGTGCCAGCTCACCACCGTCACAGGGCAATGAGCAGTTCTTC
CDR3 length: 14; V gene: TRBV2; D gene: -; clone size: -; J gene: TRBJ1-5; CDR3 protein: CASSEWGAGQPQHF; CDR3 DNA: TGTGCCAGCAGTGAATGGGGCGCTGGGCAGCCCCAGCATTTT
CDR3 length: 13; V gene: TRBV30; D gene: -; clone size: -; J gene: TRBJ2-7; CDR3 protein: CAWSLGGWNEQYF; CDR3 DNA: TGTGCCTGGAGTTTGGGGGGTTGGAACGAGCAGTACTTC
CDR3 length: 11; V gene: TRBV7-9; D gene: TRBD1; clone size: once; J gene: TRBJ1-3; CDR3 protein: CASSQGATIYF; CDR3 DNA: TGTGCCAGCAGCCAGGGGGCCACCATATATTTT
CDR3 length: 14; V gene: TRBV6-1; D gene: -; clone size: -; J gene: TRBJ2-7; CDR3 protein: CASSETGFSYEQYF; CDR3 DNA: TGTGCCAGCAGTGAAACAGGGTTCTCCTACGAGCAGTACTTC
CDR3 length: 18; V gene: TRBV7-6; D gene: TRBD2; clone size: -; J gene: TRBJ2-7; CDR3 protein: CASSSEAGLAGASYEQYF; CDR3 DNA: TGTGCCAGCAGTTCGGAAGCGGGACTAGCGGGGGCCTCCTACGAGCAGTACTTC
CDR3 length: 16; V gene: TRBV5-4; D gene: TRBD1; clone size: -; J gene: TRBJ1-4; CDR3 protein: CASSLRRGQGNEKLFF; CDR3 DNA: TGTGCCAGCAGCTTACGCAGGGGGCAGGGTAATGAAAAACTGTTTTTT
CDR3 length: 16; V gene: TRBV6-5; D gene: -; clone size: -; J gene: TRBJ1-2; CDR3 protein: CASSYSFLTSNYGYTF; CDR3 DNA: TGTGCCAGCAGTTACTCGTTTTTGACATCGAACTATGGCTACACCTTC
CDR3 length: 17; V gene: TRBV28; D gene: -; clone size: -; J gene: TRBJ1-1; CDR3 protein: CASSSRGTGTRNTEAFF; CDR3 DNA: TGTGCCAGCAGTTCGAGGGGTACCGGGACAAGGAACACTGAAGCTTTCTTT
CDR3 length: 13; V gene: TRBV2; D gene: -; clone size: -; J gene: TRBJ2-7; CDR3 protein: CASMEAGPYEQYF; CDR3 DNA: TGTGCCAGCATGGAGGCGGGTCCCTACGAGCAGTACTTC
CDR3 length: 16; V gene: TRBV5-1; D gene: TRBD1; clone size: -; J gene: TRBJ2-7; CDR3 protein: CASSLGGTGRVREQYF; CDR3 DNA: TGCGCCAGCAGCTTGGGGGGGACAGGGCGCGTACGGGAGCAGTACTTC
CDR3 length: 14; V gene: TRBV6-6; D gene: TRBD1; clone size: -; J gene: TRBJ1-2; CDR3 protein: CASRQDRVAGGYTF; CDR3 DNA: TGTGCCAGCAGGCAGGACAGGGTGGCAGGTGGCTACACCTTC
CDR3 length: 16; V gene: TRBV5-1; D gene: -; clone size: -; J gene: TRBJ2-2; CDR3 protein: CASSPAHRSNTGELFF; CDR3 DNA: TGCGCCAGCTCCCCTGCGCACCGTTCGAACACCGGGGAGCTGTTTTTT
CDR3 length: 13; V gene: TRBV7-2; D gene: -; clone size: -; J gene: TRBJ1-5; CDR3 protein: CASSRGGYQPQHF; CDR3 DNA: TGTGCCAGCAGCCGGGGGGGGTATCAGCCCCAGCATTTT
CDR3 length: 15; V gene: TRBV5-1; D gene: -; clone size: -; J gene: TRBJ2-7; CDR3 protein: CASSLGSSVGDEQYF; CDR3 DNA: TGCGCCAGCAGCTTGGGGTCGTCGGTTGGTGACGAGCAGTACTTC
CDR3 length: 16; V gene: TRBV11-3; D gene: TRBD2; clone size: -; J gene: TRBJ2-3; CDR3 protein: CASSPGLAGDTDTQYF; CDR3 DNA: TGTGCCAGCAGCCCCGGACTAGCGGGGGACACAGATACGCAGTATTTT
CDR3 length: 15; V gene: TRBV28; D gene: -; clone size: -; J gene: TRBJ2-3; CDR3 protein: CASSLYRLSLDTQYF; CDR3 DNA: TGTGCCAGCAGTTTATACCGACTCTCTCTGGATACGCAGTATTTT
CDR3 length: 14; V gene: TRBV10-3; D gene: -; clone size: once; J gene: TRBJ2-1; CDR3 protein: CAISRTETNNEQFF; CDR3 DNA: TGTGCCATCAGCAGGACAGAGACAAACAATGAGCAGTTCTTC
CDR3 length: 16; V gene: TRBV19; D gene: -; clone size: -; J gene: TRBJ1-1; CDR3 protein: CASSIHQGPLNTEAFF; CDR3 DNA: TGTGCCAGTAGTATCCACCAGGGCCCCCTGAACACTGAAGCTTTCTTT
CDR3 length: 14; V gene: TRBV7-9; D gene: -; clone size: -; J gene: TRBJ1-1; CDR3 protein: CASSPGGSSTEAFF; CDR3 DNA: TGTGCCAGCAGCCCGGGGGGGTCGAGCACTGAAGCTTTCTTT
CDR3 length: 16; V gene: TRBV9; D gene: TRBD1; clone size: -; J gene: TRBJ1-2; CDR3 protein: CASSAGGTGDLYGYTF; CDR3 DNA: TGTGCCAGCAGCGCGGGGGGGACAGGGGACTTATATGGCTACACCTTC
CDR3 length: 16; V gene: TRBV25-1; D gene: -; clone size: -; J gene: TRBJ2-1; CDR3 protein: CASSVGQGGTHNEQFF; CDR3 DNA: TGTGCCAGCAGTGTAGGACAAGGCGGGACCCACAATGAGCAGTTCTTC
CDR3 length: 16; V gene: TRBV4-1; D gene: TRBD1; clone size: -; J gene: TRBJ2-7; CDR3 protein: CASSQDWGQGVYEQYF; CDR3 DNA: TGCGCCAGCAGCCAAGATTGGGGACAGGGGGTATATGAGCAGTACTTC
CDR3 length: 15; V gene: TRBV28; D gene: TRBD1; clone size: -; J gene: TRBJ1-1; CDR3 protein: CASSLWTGGFTEAFF; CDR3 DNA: TGTGCCAGCAGTCTTTGGACAGGGGGCTTTACTGAAGCTTTCTTT
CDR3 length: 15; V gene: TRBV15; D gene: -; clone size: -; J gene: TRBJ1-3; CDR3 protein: CATSRDKSSGNTIYF; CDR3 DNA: TGTGCCACCAGCAGAGATAAGAGCTCTGGAAACACCATATATTTT
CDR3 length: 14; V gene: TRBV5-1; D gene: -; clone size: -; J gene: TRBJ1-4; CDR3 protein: CASSLDTGNEKLFF; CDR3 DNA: TGCGCCAGCAGCTTGGACACAGGGAACGAAAAACTGTTTTTT
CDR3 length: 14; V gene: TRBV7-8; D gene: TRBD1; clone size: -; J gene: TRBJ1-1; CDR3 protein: CASSLATGMGEAFF; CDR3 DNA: TGTGCCAGCAGCTTAGCGACAGGGATGGGTGAAGCTTTCTTT
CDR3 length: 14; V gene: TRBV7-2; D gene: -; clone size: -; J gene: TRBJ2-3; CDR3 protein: CASSLVSGADTQYF; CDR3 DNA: TGTGCCAGCAGCTTAGTATCCGGGGCAGATACGCAGTATTTT
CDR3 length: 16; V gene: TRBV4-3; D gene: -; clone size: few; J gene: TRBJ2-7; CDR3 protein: CASSQALQGYPYEQYF; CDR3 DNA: TGCGCCAGCAGCCAAGCCCTCCAGGGTTACCCCTACGAGCAGTACTTC
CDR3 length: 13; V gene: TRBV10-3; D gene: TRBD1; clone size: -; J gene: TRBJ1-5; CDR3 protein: CAISIDRAQPQHF; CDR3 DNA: TGTGCCATCAGTATAGACAGGGCTCAGCCCCAGCATTTT
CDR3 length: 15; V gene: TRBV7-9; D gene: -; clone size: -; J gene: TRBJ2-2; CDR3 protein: CASSFQDRGTGELFF; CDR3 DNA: TGTGCCAGCAGCTTTCAGGACAGAGGGACCGGGGAGCTGTTTTTT
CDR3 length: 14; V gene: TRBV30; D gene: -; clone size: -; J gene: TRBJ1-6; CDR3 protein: CAWTLQGANSPLHF; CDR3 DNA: TGTGCCTGGACCCTACAGGGTGCCAATTCACCCCTCCACTTT
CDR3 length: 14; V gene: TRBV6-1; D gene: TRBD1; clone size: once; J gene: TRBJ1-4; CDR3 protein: CASSRQGAVEKLFF; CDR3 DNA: TGTGCCAGCAGTCGACAGGGGGCAGTAGAAAAACTGTTTTTT
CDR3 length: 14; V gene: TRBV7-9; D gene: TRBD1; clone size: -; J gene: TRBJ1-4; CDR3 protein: CASSPTGDHEKLFF; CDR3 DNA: TGTGCCAGCAGCCCGACAGGGGATCATGAAAAACTGTTTTTT
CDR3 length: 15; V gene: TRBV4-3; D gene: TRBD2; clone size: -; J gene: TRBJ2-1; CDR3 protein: CVSSQETSGHNEQFF; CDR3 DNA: TGCGTCAGCAGCCAAGAGACTAGCGGGCACAATGAGCAGTTCTTC
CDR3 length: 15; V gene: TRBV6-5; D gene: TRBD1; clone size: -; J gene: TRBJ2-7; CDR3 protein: CASSYGGTGSYEQYF; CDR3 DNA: TGTGCCAGCAGTTACGGGGGGACAGGGAGCTACGAGCAGTACTTC
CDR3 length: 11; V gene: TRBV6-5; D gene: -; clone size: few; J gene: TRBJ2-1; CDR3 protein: CASSQYNEQFF; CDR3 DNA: TGTGCCAGCAGTCAGTACAATGAGCAGTTCTTC
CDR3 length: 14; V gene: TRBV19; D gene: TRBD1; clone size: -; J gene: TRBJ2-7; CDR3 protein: CASKGTGESYEQYF; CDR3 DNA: TGTGCCAGCAAAGGGACAGGAGAATCCTACGAGCAGTACTTC